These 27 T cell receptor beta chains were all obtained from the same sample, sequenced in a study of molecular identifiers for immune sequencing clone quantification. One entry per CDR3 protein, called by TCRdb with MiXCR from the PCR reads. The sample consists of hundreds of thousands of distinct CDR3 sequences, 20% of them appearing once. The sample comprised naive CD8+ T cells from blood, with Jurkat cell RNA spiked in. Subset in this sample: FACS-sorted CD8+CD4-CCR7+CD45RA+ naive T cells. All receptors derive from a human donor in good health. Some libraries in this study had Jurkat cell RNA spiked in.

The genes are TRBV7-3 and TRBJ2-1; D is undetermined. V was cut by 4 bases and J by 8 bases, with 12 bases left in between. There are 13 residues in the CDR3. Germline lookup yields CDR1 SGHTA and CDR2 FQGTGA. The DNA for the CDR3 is TGTGCCAGCAGCTCATATGGGTACGATGAGCAGTTCTTC. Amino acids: CASSSYGYDEQFF.

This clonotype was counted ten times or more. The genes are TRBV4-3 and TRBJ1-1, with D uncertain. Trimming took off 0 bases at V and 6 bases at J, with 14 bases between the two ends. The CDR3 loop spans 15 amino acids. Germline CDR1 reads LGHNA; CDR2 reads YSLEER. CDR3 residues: CASSQDEVIRSEAFF. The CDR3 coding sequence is TGCGCCAGCAGCCAAGATGAGGTGATTCGGTCTGAAGCTTTCTTT.

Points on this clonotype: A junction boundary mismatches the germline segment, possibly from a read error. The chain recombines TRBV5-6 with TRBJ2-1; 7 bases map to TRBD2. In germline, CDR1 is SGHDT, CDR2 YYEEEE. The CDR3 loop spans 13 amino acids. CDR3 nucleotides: TGTGCCAGCAGCACGGGACTAACTAATGCGCAGTTCTTC. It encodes CASSTGLTNAQFF. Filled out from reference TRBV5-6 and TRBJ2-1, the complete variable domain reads DAGVTQSPTHLIKTRGQQVTLRCSPKSGHDTVSWYQQALGQGPQFIFQYYEEEERQRGNFPDRFSGHQFPNYSSELNVNALLLGDSALYLCASSTGLTNAQFFGPGTRLTVL.

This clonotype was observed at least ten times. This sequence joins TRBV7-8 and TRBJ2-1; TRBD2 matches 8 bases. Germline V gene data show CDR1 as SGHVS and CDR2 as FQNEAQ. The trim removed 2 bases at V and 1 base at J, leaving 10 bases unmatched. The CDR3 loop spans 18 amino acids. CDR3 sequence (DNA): TGTGCCAGCAGCTTATTGGGGGTAGCGGGGTTTTCCTACAATGAGCAGTTCTTC. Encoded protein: CASSLLGVAGFSYNEQFF.

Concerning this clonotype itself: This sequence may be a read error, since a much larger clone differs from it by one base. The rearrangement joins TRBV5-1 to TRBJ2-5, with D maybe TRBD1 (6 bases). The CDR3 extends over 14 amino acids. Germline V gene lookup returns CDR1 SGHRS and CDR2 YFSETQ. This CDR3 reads CASSTGTNQGTQYF. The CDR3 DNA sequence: TGCGCCAGCAGCACCGGGACAAACCAAGGGACCCAGTACTTC.

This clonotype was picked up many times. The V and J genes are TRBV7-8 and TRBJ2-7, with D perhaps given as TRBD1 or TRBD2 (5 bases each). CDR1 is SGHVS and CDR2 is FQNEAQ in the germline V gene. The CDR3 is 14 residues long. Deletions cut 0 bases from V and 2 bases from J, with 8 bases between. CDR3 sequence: CASSLAGVAYEQYF. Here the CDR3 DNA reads TGTGCCAGCAGCTTAGCGGGGGTGGCCTACGAGCAGTACTTC.

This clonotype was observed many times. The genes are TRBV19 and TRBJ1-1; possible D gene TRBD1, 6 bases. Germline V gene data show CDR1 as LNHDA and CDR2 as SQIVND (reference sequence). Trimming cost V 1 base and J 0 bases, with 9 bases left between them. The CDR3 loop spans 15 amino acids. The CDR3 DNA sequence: TGTGCCAGTAGTATAGGCAGGGGCTTGAACACTGAAGCTTTCTTT. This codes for CASSIGRGLNTEAFF.

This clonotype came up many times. CDR3 in amino acids: CAWSFSGNTDTQYF. In DNA form, the CDR3 reads TGTGCCTGGAGTTTTAGCGGAAACACAGATACGCAGTATTTT. V gene TRBV30 combines with J gene TRBJ2-3, with D perhaps matching TRBD2 (6 bases). Per germline, CDR1 GTSNPN and CDR2 SVGIG (reference sequence). V lost 2 bases and J lost 2, with 11 bases in between. CDR3 length: 14 amino acids.

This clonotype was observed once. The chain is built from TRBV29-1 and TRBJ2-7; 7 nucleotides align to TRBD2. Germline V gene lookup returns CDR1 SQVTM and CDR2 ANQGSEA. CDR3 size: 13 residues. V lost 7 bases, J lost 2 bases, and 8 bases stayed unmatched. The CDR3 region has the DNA TGCAGCGGACAACTAGCGCCAACCTACGAGCAGTACTTC. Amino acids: CSGQLAPTYEQYF.

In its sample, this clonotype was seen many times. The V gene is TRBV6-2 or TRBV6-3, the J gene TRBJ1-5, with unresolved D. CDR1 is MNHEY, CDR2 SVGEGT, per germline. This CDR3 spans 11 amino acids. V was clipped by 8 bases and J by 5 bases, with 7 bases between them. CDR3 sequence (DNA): TGTGCCAGCGGGCCTGATCAGCCCCAGCATTTT. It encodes CASGPDQPQHF.

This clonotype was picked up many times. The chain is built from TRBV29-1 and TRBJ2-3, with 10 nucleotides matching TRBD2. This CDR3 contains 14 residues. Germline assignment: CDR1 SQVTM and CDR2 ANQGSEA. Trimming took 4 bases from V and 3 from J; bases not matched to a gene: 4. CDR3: CSVGLAGATDTQYF. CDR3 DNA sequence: TGCAGCGTTGGTCTAGCGGGAGCTACAGATACGCAGTATTTT.

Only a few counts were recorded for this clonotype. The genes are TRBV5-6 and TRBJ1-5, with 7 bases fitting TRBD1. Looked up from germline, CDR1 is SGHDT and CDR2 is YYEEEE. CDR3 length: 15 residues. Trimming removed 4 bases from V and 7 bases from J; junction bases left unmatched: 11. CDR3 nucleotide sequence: TGTGCCAGCAGCGTAAACAGGGGACGGAGGCAGCCCCAGCATTTT. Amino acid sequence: CASSVNRGRRQPQHF.

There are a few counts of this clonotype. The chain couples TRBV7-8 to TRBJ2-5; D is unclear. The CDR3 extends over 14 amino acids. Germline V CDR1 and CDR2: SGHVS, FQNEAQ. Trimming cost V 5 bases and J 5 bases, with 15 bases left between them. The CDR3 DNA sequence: TGTGCCAGCAGCGTGAGTTTGCTTTGGGAGACCCAGTACTTC. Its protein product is CASSVSLLWETQYF.

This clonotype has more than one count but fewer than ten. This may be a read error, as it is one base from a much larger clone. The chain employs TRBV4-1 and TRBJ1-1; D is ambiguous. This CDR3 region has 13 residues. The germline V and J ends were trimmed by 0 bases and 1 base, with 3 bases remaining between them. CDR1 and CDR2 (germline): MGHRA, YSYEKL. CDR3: CASSQDANTEAFF. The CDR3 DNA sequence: TGCGCCAGCAGCCAAGATGCGAACACTGAAGCTTTCTTT.

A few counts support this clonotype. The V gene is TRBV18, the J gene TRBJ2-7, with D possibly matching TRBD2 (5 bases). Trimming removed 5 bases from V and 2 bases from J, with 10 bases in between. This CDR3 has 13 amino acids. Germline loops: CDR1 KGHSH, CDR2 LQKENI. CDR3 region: CASSGAETYEQYF. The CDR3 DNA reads TGTGCCAGCTCAGGAGCGGAAACCTACGAGCAGTACTTC.

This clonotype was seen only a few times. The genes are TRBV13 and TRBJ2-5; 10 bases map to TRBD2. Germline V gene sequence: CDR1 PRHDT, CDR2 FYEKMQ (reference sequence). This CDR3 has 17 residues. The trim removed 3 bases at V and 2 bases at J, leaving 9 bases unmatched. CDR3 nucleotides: TGTGCCAGCAGCTTCTTAGGAGCGGGGGGGCGACAAGAGACCCAGTACTTC. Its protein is CASSFLGAGGRQETQYF. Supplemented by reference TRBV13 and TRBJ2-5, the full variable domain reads AAGVIQSPRHLIKEKRETATLKCYPIPRHDTVYWYQQGPGQDPQFLISFYEKMQSDKGSIPDRFSAQQFSDYHSELNMSSLELGDSALYFCASSFLGAGGRQETQYFGPGTRLLVL.

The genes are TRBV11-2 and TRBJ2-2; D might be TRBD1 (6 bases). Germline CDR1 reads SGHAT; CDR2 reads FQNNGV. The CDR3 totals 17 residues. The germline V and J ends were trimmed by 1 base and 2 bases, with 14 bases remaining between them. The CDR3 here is CASSLGLWTANTGELFF. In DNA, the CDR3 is TGTGCCAGCAGCTTAGGTCTCTGGACAGCTAACACCGGGGAGCTGTTTTTT.

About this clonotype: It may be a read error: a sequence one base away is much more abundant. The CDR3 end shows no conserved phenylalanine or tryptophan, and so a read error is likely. CDR3 in DNA: TGCAGTGCCCGAGATCGGGTCCTGAACACTGAAGCTTTCTCT. Translating it yields CSARDRVLNTEAFS. This chain uses TRBV20-1 with TRBJ1-1, with no clear D. CDR1 is DFQATT, CDR2 SNEGSKA, per germline (reference sequence). The CDR3 has 14 residues. Trimming took 6 bases from V and 0 from J, leaving 14 bases between them.

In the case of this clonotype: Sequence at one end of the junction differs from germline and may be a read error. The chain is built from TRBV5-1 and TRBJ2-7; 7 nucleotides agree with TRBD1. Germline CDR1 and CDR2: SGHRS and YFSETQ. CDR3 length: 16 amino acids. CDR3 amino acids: CANSYLPGTVPDEQYF. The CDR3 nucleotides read TGCGCCAACAGCTACCTCCCTGGGACAGTTCCTGACGAGCAGTACTTC.

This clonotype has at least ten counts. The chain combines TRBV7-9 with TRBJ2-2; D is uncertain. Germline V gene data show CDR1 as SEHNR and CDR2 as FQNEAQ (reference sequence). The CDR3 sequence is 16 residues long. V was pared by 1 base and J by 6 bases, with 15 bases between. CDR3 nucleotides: TGTGCCAGCAGCTTAGGGGCCCTCTCTCCCCCCGGGGAGCTGTTTTTT. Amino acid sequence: CASSLGALSPPGELFF.

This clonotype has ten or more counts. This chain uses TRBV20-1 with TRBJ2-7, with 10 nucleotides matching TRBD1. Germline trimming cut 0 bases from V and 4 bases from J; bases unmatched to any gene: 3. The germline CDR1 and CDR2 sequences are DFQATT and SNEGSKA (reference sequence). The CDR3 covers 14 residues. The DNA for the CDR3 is TGCAGTGCTAGAGATTTGGGACAGGGGTACGAGCAGTACTTC. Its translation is CSARDLGQGYEQYF.

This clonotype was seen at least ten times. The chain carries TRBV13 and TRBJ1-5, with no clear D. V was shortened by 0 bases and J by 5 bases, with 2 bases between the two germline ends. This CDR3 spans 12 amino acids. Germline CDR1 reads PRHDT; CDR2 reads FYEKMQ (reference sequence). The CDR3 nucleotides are TGTGCCAGCAGCTTAGGGTATCAGCCCCAGCATTTT. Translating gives CASSLGYQPQHF. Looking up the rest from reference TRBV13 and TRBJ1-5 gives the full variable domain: AAGVIQSPRHLIKEKRETATLKCYPIPRHDTVYWYQQGPGQDPQFLISFYEKMQSDKGSIPDRFSAQQFSDYHSELNMSSLELGDSALYFCASSLGYQPQHFGDGTRLSIL.

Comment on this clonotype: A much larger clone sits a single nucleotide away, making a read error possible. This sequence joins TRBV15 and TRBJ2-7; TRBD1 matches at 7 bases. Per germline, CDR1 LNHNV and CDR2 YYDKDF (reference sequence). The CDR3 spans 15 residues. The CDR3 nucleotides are TGTGCCACCGGCAGAATAACAGGGGTGAAGAACGAGCAGTACTTC. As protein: CATGRITGVKNEQYF.

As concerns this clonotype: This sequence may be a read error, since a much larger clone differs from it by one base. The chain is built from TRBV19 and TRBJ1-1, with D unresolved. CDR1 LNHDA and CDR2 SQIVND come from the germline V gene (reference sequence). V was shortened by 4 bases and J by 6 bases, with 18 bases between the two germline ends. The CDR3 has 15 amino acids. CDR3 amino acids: CASSTGTRGVPEAFF. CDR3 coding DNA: TGTGCCAGTAGTACGGGAACCCGTGGTGTCCCTGAAGCTTTCTTT. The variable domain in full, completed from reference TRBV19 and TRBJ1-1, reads DGGITQSPKYLFRKEGQNVTLSCEQNLNHDAMYWYRQDPGQGLRLIYYSQIVNDFQKGDIAEGYSVSREKKESFPLTVTSAQKNPTAFYLCASSTGTRGVPEAFFGQGTRLTVV.

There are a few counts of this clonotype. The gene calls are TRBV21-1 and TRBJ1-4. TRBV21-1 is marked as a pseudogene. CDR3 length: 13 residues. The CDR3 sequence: CASIRWGGEKLFF. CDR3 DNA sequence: TGTGCCAGCATCCGGTGGGGTGGTGAAAAACTGTTTTTT.

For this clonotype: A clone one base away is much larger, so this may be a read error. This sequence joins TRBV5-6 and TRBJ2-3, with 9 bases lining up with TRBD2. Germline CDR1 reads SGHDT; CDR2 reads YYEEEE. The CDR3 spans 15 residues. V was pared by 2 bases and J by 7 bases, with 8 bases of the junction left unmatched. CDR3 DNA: TGTGCCAGCAGCTTTTGGGCTAGCGGGAATAATACGCAGTATTTT. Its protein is CASSFWASGNNTQYF. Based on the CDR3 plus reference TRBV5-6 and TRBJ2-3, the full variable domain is DAGVTQSPTHLIKTRGQQVTLRCSPKSGHDTVSWYQQALGQGPQFIFQYYEEEERQRGNFPDRFSGHQFPNYSSELNVNALLLGDSALYLCASSFWASGNNTQYFGPGTRLTVL.

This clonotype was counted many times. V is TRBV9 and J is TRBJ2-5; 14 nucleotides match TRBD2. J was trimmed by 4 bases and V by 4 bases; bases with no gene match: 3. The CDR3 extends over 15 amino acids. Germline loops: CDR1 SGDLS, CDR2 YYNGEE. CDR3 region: CASSPGTSGGETQYF. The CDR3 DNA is TGTGCCAGCAGCCCCGGGACTAGCGGGGGAGAGACCCAGTACTTC.